The 24 T cell receptor beta chains given below trace back to one sample, sequenced in a study of blood T cells in healthy people across ages. With a J-beta primer mix and a sample-barcoded 5' primer, a second PCR ran about 7 to 12 cycles. TCRdb fed the 5' RACE reads into MiXCR, producing one record per CDR3 protein. The sample records 1.5 million or so distinct CDR3 sequences, 42% being singletons. Sequencing was performed on blood. These receptors originate from a woman aged 18 to 35 in good health.

This clonotype was recorded a few times. The rearrangement links TRBV5-1 to TRBJ1-1; D remains ambiguous. The V and J ends lost 0 bases and 3 bases respectively, with 12 bases between them. The length of the CDR3 is 15 residues. Looked up from germline, CDR1 is SGHRS and CDR2 is YFSETQ. CDR3: CASSLVLGSDTEAFF. The CDR3 region has the DNA TGCGCCAGCAGCTTGGTGCTGGGAAGCGACACTGAAGCTTTCTTT.

This clonotype appeared many times. The chain links TRBV11-2 to TRBJ2-7; no clear D gene. The CDR3 length is 14 residues. Germline V lookup: CDR1 SGHAT, CDR2 FQNNGV. V dropped 5 bases and J dropped 2 bases, with 13 bases sitting between them. CDR3 sequence: CASSNMGSTYEQYF. The CDR3 bases are TGTGCCAGCAGCAACATGGGCAGCACCTACGAGCAGTACTTC. The whole variable domain, remainder taken from reference TRBV11-2 and TRBJ2-7, is EAGVAQSPRYKIIEKRQSVAFWCNPISGHATLYWYQQILGQGPKLLIQFQNNGVVDDSQLPKDRFSAERLKGVDSTLKIQPAKLEDSAVYLCASSNMGSTYEQYFGPGTRLTVT.

The chain uses TRBV19 and TRBJ1-5; 7 nucleotides match TRBD1. The germline gives CDR1 LNHDA, CDR2 SQIVND (reference sequence). J was trimmed by 0 bases and V by 8 bases; bases with no gene match: 4. The CDR3 extends over 14 amino acids. The CDR3 bases are TGTGCCAGTGACAGGGTCTATAGCAATCAGCCCCAGCATTTT. This codes for CASDRVYSNQPQHF.

The chain employs TRBV7-2 and TRBJ2-7; 7 bases match TRBD1. CDR3 length: 14 amino acids. Per the germline V gene, CDR1 is SGHTA and CDR2 is FQGNSA. After removal of 0 bases from V and 5 bases from J, the junction contained 4 bases not matched to a gene. CDR3 nucleotide sequence: TGTGCCAGCAGCTTAGCAGGGGGCAACCACGAGCAGTACTTC. As protein: CASSLAGGNHEQYF.

The V gene is TRBV29-1, the J gene TRBJ1-1, with D possibly matching TRBD1 (6 bases). The CDR3 extends over 12 amino acids. Germline-derived CDR1 and CDR2 are SQVTM and ANQGSEA. V shed 3 bases and J shed 6 bases, with 11 bases lying between them. The CDR3 is CSVDEGDAEAFF. Here the CDR3 DNA reads TGCAGCGTTGATGAGGGGGACGCTGAAGCTTTCTTT.

V is TRBV2 and J is TRBJ2-7; 12 positions agree with TRBD2. Judging by the DNA end, TRBJ2-5 fits better; the J call may be wrong. Germline-derived CDR1 and CDR2 are SNHLY and FYNNEI. The CDR3 is made up of 18 amino acids. CDR3 DNA: TGTGCCAGCAGTGCGGCAGCCGGGACTAGCGGGTTATGGGAGACCCAGTACTTC. Translating it yields CASSAAAGTSGLWETQYF.

This clonotype has a handful of counts. This chain uses TRBV10-3 with TRBJ2-2, with 8 positions matching TRBD1. Looked up from germline, CDR1 is ENHRY and CDR2 is SYGVKD. The J segment lost 7 bases and the V segment lost 4 bases, leaving 11 bases of the junction unmatched. This CDR3 has 16 amino acids. The CDR3 here is CAISGSTGAQVGELFF. The CDR3 DNA follows: TGTGCCATCAGTGGTTCGACAGGGGCGCAGGTCGGGGAGCTGTTTTTT.

V usage is TRBV20-1 and J usage is TRBJ2-1, with D tentatively TRBD1 (5 bases). CDR3 length: 12 residues. V was pared by 1 base and J by 10 bases, with 11 bases between. The germline V gene has CDR1 DFQATT and CDR2 SNEGSKA (reference sequence). The DNA for the CDR3 is TGCAGTGCTAGAGGTTGGACATCCGAGCAGTTCTTC. Translation gives CSARGWTSEQFF.

This clonotype was counted ten times or more. This chain links TRBV6-1 with TRBJ2-1, with 11 nucleotides matching TRBD2. Trimming at V came to 6 bases and at J to 0 bases, leaving 10 bases not matched to a gene. The CDR3 length is 18 residues. Per germline, CDR1 MNHNS and CDR2 SASEGT. CDR3 in DNA: TGTGCCAGCAGGCCCCTAGCGGGGGGCGTGAGCTCCTACAATGAGCAGTTCTTC. Translated, it gives CASRPLAGGVSSYNEQFF.

This clonotype was counted between two and nine times. CDR3 sequence reads: CASSLAGSGYGYTF. CDR3 nucleotides: TGCGCCAGCAGCTTGGCGGGATCAGGCTATGGCTACACCTTC. This chain uses TRBV5-1 with TRBJ1-2, with D uncertain. The V gene's germline CDR1 is SGHRS and CDR2 YFSETQ. The CDR3 consists of 14 residues. Trimming took 0 bases from V and 4 from J, leaving 10 bases between them.

This clonotype has a handful of counts. The genes are TRBV7-7 and TRBJ2-1; TRBD2 matches 10 bases. With V trimmed by 1 base and J by 10 bases, 13 bases remained unmatched. The length of the CDR3 is 17 residues. Germline V CDR1 and CDR2: SSHAT, FNYEAQ (reference sequence). The CDR3 protein is CASSLEEGLALIGEQFF. The CDR3 region has the DNA TGTGCCAGCAGCTTAGAAGAGGGACTAGCGCTAATCGGGGAGCAGTTCTTC. Full variable domain (missing parts from reference TRBV7-7 and TRBJ2-1): GAGVSQSPRYKVTKRGQDVTLRCDPISSHATLYWYQQALGQGPEFLTYFNYEAQPDKSGLPSDRFSAERPEGSISTLTIQRTEQRDSAMYRCASSLEEGLALIGEQFFGPGTRLTVL.

The sample holds a few counts of this clonotype. The rearrangement uses TRBV6-2 or TRBV6-3 and TRBJ2-7; D gene ambiguous. This CDR3 region has 14 residues. Germline CDR1 and CDR2: MNHEY and SVGEGT. V lost 3 bases, J lost 2 bases, and 11 bases lay in between. The CDR3 coding sequence is TGTGCCAGCAGTTATCGGCGCAGCACCTACGAGCAGTACTTC. Translation gives CASSYRRSTYEQYF.

This clonotype has only a few counts. This sequence joins TRBV4-1 and TRBJ2-2; a possible D gene is TRBD2 (5 bases). Between the trimmed V and J ends, which lost 0 bases and 0 bases, there was a span of 11 bases. The CDR3 runs 17 residues. Germline V lookup: CDR1 MGHRA, CDR2 YSYEKL. In DNA form, the CDR3 reads TGCGCCAGCAGCCAAGACGGGATTGGAGCGAACACCGGGGAGCTGTTTTTT. As protein: CASSQDGIGANTGELFF.

The chain couples TRBV20-1 to TRBJ1-2; D call uncertain. The germline V gene encodes CDR1 DFQATT and CDR2 SNEGSKA (reference sequence). The CDR3 totals 12 residues. V was pared by 8 bases and J by 5 bases, with 15 bases between. CDR3 coding DNA: TGCAGTTTTCGGGTCACCTCTTATGGCTACACCTTC. Amino acid sequence: CSFRVTSYGYTF.

For this clonotype: Mismatch with germline at one junction end may stem from a read error. The CDR3, as DNA: TGTGCCAGCAGTGGGACGTTAAATAATGACAAACTGTTTTTT. Protein product: CASSGTLNNDKLFF. The chain is built from TRBV27 and TRBJ1-4, with D possibly TRBD1 on 5 matching bases. The length of the CDR3 is 14 residues. From germline, CDR1 is MNHEY and CDR2 SMNVEV (reference sequence). The full variable domain, its missing parts supplied by reference TRBV27 and TRBJ1-4, is EAQVTQNPRYLITVTGKKLTVTCSQNMNHEYMSWYRQDPGLGLRQIYYSMNVEVTDKGDVPEGYKVSRKEKRNFPLILESPSPNQTSLYFCASSGTLNNDKLFFGSGTQLSVL.

This clonotype was seen repeatedly, ten times or more. The rearrangement uses TRBV28 and TRBJ2-1, with D possibly TRBD1 on 6 matching bases. The V and J ends lost 7 bases and 0 bases respectively, with 13 bases between them. The CDR3 sequence is 15 residues long. The V gene's germline CDR1 is MDHEN and CDR2 SYDVKM. CDR3 nucleotides: TGTGCCAGCAACAACAGGGAATTCTCCTACAATGAGCAGTTCTTC. Translated, it gives CASNNREFSYNEQFF.

This clonotype was observed a handful of times. The chain has TRBV10-3 and TRBJ2-3; D gene uncertain. The CDR3 runs 12 residues. Germline-derived CDR1 and CDR2 are ENHRY and SYGVKD. Trimming cost V 11 bases and J 5 bases, with 14 bases left between them. For the CDR3, the DNA is TGTGCCGCCGCCCGGCAAGAAGATACGCAGTATTTT. Protein product: CAAARQEDTQYF.

This clonotype was seen many times. The chain recombines TRBV9 with TRBJ2-5, with D unresolved. Germline V gene sequence: CDR1 SGDLS, CDR2 YYNGEE. The V and J ends lost 0 bases and 1 base respectively, with 4 bases between them. The length of the CDR3 is 13 residues. CDR3 sequence reads: CASSVDSQETQYF. The CDR3 DNA is TGTGCCAGCAGCGTAGACAGCCAAGAGACCCAGTACTTC.

The chain joins TRBV9 to TRBJ1-2; TRBD1 aligns across 8 bases. V trimming: 3 bases; J trimming: 7 bases; junction bases outside the gene matches: 8. Germline CDR1 and CDR2: SGDLS and YYNGEE. The CDR3 spans 14 residues. CDR3 bases: TGTGCCAGCAGCGGCCGGGACAGGTTTTTTGGCTACACCTTC. Encoded protein: CASSGRDRFFGYTF.

V gene TRBV4-2 combines with J gene TRBJ1-3; D might be TRBD1 (6 bases). The CDR3 has 16 amino acids. Germline CDR1 reads LGHNA; CDR2 reads YNFKEQ. V lost 0 bases to trimming and J lost 2 bases, with 11 bases between them. In nucleotides, the CDR3 is TGTGCCAGCAGCCAAGAAGGCGGGGGGCCTGGAAACACCATATATTTT. Protein product: CASSQEGGGPGNTIYF.

This clonotype was seen a few times. The chain employs TRBV6-6 and TRBJ2-5; D remains ambiguous. The J call may be faulty, since TRBJ2-7 better matches the DNA end. The CDR3 has 11 residues. CDR1 is MNHNY and CDR2 is SVGAGI in the germline V gene (reference sequence). CDR3 in DNA: TGTGCCAGCAGGCAGTATGGCGAGCAGTACTTC. Translation: CASRQYGEQYF.

The J gene is TRBJ2-3, the V gene TRBV6-1, with TRBD1 identical over 9 bases. The CDR3 totals 14 residues. Germline-derived CDR1 and CDR2 are MNHNS and SASEGT. The trim removed 6 bases at V and 3 bases at J, leaving 4 bases unmatched. The CDR3 loop reads CASRGDRVTDTQYF. CDR3 coding DNA: TGTGCCAGCAGGGGGGACAGGGTGACAGATACGCAGTATTTT.

A few counts support this clonotype. This chain connects TRBV4-2 to TRBJ2-7; the match to TRBD2 covers 7 bases. J gave up 2 bases and V 0 bases, and 7 bases lay outside the gene matches. The CDR3 has 16 amino acids. The germline gives CDR1 LGHNA, CDR2 YNFKEQ. The CDR3 nucleotides read TGTGCCAGCAGCCAAGAGGGGGGGGGACCCACCTACGAGCAGTACTTC. This translates into CASSQEGGGPTYEQYF.

Only a few counts were recorded for this clonotype. The chain couples TRBV5-1 to TRBJ2-3, with D maybe TRBD1 (5 bases). The CDR3 has 19 residues. The V end lost 0 bases, the J end lost 5 bases, and 25 bases lay between the germline ends. Germline V gene lookup returns CDR1 SGHRS and CDR2 YFSETQ. As DNA, the CDR3 is TGCGCCAGCAGCTTGGAGGGCAGGGTAGCAGAGCATCGGATAGATACGCAGTATTTT. The encoded protein is CASSLEGRVAEHRIDTQYF.